This T cell receptor (beta chain) comes out of a study of response to subunit inactivated influenza vaccine. A word on this clonotype: Its antigen remains unidentified.

TCRdb reprocessed the RT-PCR reads with MiXCR, giving one entry per CDR3 protein. The data show about 800,000 distinct CDR3 sequences, over 20% seen once. Study conclusions and caveats: The authors put forward the suggestion that each seasonal influenza vaccination may bring in only a limited number of new T cells.

The material sequenced was PBMCs from blood, taken around 5 days after vaccination. This clonotype was obtained from a man aged 50 to 59 who received an inactivated influenza vaccine.

The CDR3 DNA follows: TGCAGTGCTAGAGATCCCCACTCAACCACCTACGAGCAGTACTTC. It codes for CSARDPHSTTYEQYF. The gene calls are TRBV20-1 and TRBJ2-7, with D uncertain. This CDR3 contains 15 residues. The germline V gene encodes CDR1 DFQATT and CDR2 SNEGSKA (reference sequence). Trimming took off 0 bases at V and 2 bases at J, with 14 bases between the two ends.